This T cell receptor (beta chain) emerged from a study of blood T cell repertoires in COVID-19. Whole-study context: The United States, Italy and Spain provided the acute and convalescent COVID-19 samples. Nucleic acid was either cDNA or gDNA, and it came from T cells, B-cell-depleted T cells, or PBMCs.

Produced via immunoSEQ multiplex PCR; TCRdb's table is partial and in-frame only. The sample includes about 170,000 clones, over 80% of them seen just once. CDR1 and CDR2 (germline): MNHEY, SVGAGI. This CDR3 region has 14 residues. Trimming shortened V by 6 bases and J by 3 bases, and 14 bases separated the two germline ends. The clonotype originates from a woman between 45 and 60 years old with acute or convalescent COVID-19. Input material: peripheral blood. V usage is TRBV6-5 and J usage is TRBJ1-1, with a possible D match to TRBD1 (6 bases). The CDR3 sequence: CASRRDIWDTEAFF. In DNA, the CDR3 is TGTGCCAGCAGACGGGACATCTGGGACACTGAAGCTTTCTTT.